This T cell receptor beta chain was captured in a study of beta chain features in type 1 diabetes. Across the whole study: Healthy donors and patients had similar age, gender and cell yields. Study results and limitations: Type 1 diabetes patients showed fewer insertions and more deletions at VDJ junctions. All four CD4+ subsets from Type 1 diabetes patients carried moderately but significantly shorter TCRB CDR3s. For patients, the naive, central memory and Treg TCRB repertoires appeared more alike than for healthy donors.

Each of the sorted populations had a purity greater than 98%. This clone was observed a handful of times. Antigen specificity is unknown. Expressed TCRB transcripts were sequenced, since all the RNA that had been isolated was reverse transcribed. Sequenced by immunoSEQ multiplex PCR; TCRdb stores in-frame clones only, minus some. The sample has hundreds of thousands of clones, more than 13% seen once. The germline gives CDR1 GTSNPN, CDR2 SVGIG (reference sequence). The V end was cut by 0 bases, the J end by 14 bases, with 19 bases between. This CDR3 has 14 amino acids. The chain has TRBV30 and TRBJ1-4; D is uncertain. The sequencing input was naive CD4+ T cells from blood. The receptor was isolated from a man aged 18 to 35 with type 1 diabetes. CDR3 protein: CAWSVGVKSAKLFF. The CDR3 bases are TGTGCCTGGAGTGTAGGCGTTAAGTCCGCCAAGCTGTTTTTT.